This TCR beta chain was retrieved from a study of quantifying T cell responses using KT2 cells. Study summary: cDNA was made from DNase-treated RNA using alpha and beta constant primers. The second PCR ran as a qPCR until a predetermined fluorescence threshold was reached. Study-level findings and limits: Even the lowest spike-in, about one KT2 cell per 100,000 PBMC, yielded detectable KT2 sequences.

Known numbers of the T cell clone KT2 were added to PBMC. Different KT2-to-PBMC ratios were created with a constant PBMC count. This clonotype appeared a few times. What it binds is not known. A single-stranded UMI oligo with SP2 sequence was ligated to cDNA 3' ends. An equimolar mix of RC1.1 and RC1.2 primed the beta chain across TRBC1 and TRBC2. TCRdb recomputed calls from the UMI-ligation and nested PCR reads with MiXCR, one row per CDR3 protein. In the table there are around 50,000 distinct CDR3 sequences, approximately 10% of which are singletons. The length of the CDR3 is 16 residues. J lost 0 bases, V lost 2 bases, and 7 bases had no gene match. CDR1 is GTSNPN and CDR2 is SVGIG in the germline V gene (reference sequence).

The TCR was taken from a human donor. Source material: PBMCs spiked with cells of the T cell clone KT2. The V call is TRBV30, the J call TRBJ2-1; TRBD2 matches 7 bases. CDR3 sequence: CAWSPLGGSSYNEQFF. CDR3 nucleotide sequence: TGTGCCTGGAGTCCTCTGGGCGGGAGCTCCTACAATGAGCAGTTCTTC.